The text below deals with one TCR beta chain. No cognate antigen has been identified for it. Per-nucleotide qualities are absent, and no much larger clonotype sits a single base away. The sample is drawn from a study of CD8 T cells in ankylosing spondylitis (dated by TCRdb to 2016 to 2017). As for the study more broadly: To find TCR variants linked to disease, the study profiled T cell receptor beta repertoires in ankylosing spondylitis patients and healthy donors. The full study cohort was made up of 25 ankylosing spondylitis patients and 95 to 130 healthy donors. Peripheral blood was sampled, and synovial fluid was additionally collected from ankylosing spondylitis patients.

TCRdb names Illumina HiSeq 2500 as the instrument used. TCR beta libraries were prepared by quantitative 5'-RACE with molecular barcodes. Concerning the study's data processing: A new computational method, built on a probabilistic model of VDJ rearrangement, was used to identify disease-linked TCR variants. TCRdb reworked the public reads: Q25 trimming with fastp, MiXCR clone assembly, productive beta chains retained. Rows merge per CDR3 protein into single entries with the most common DNA and genes. These V and J calls are TCRdb output, not the study's own analysis. Across this sample there are 200,000 or so distinct CDR3 sequences, with roughly 13% seen only once. 11% of the sample belongs to the ten largest clones. General study outcomes and caveats: The disease-linked clones had a CD8+ phenotype and were found at relatively low frequencies in peripheral blood. Some motif variants were previously reported in synovial fluid and blood of reactive arthritis patients, suggesting common disease-initiation mechanisms. Blood from ankylosing spondylitis patients appeared to be characterized by a TCR beta motif composed of roughly eight highly homologous amino acid variants. The disease-linked clones were reported as significantly enriched in matched synovial fluid samples from ankylosing spondylitis patients.

The CDR3 starts with the cysteine, ends with the phenylalanine, and has 16 residues. The CDR3 DNA has 48 bases and is translated from base 1. Trimming takes 0 bases off V and 5 bases off J; junction bases not matched to a gene: 9. The germline V gene (reference sequence) provides CDR1 DFQATT and CDR2 SNEGSKA. Sequencing used blood, either unsorted or a sorted T cell fraction (not recorded which). The TCR sequence derives from a female donor with ankylosing spondylitis or in good health (not recorded which). This sequence uses TRBV20-1 and TRBJ2-5; TRBD1 aligns with 10 central bases. The base sequence is TGCAGTGCTAGAGATTTCAAGGGACAGGGGTACGAGACCCAGTACTTC. Translated, this gives CSARDFKGQGYETQYF.